The rows below give T cell receptor beta chains drawn from one sample of a study of cytomegalovirus exposure and HLA in healthy donors. Sequencing used immunoSEQ multiplex PCR; TCRdb keeps in-frame clones, though not all of them. Of 160,000 or so clones in the sample, roughly 90% were seen once. Sequenced sample: PBMCs. The receptors stem from a woman between 18 and 30 years old in good health and CMV-seronegative. Both conserved end residues are part of each CDR3. Each record gives: V gene, J gene, clone size, D gene, CDR3 protein, CDR3 DNA. The D gene is left open where the match is weak. For some rows the clone size is stated as once, few or many, or as a class when expanded; others skip it.

v_call: TRBV27
j_call: TRBJ1-2
clone_size: .
d_call: .
cdr3_aa: CASSLGRGGGYTF
cdr3_nt: TGTGCCAGCAGTTTAGGTAGGGGTGGCGGCTACACCTTC

v_call: TRBV6-5
j_call: TRBJ2-6
clone_size: .
d_call: .
cdr3_aa: CASGRLVSGANVLTF
cdr3_nt: TGTGCCAGCGGGCGCCTTGTCTCTGGGGCCAACGTCCTGACTTTC

v_call: TRBV4-1
j_call: TRBJ1-2
clone_size: .
d_call: TRBD1
cdr3_aa: CASSQSPTGGYGYTF
cdr3_nt: TGCGCCAGCAGCCAAAGCCCGACAGGGGGCTATGGCTACACCTTC

v_call: TRBV7-3
j_call: TRBJ2-7
clone_size: few
d_call: .
cdr3_aa: CASSFDREDEQYF
cdr3_nt: TGTGCCAGCAGCTTTGACAGGGAGGACGAGCAGTACTTC

v_call: TRBV19
j_call: TRBJ2-1
clone_size: once
d_call: .
cdr3_aa: CASSSRTAGSYNEQFF
cdr3_nt: TGTGCCAGTAGTTCCCGGACTGCCGGCTCCTACAATGAGCAGTTCTTC

v_call: TRBV7-8
j_call: TRBJ2-1
clone_size: .
d_call: .
cdr3_aa: CASSLGQITYNEQFF
cdr3_nt: TGTGCCAGCAGCTTAGGACAGATTACCTACAATGAGCAGTTCTTC

v_call: TRBV18
j_call: TRBJ2-1
clone_size: .
d_call: TRBD2
cdr3_aa: CASSPGGEDEQFF
cdr3_nt: TGTGCCAGCTCACCTGGGGGGGAGGATGAGCAGTTCTTC

v_call: TRBV28
j_call: TRBJ2-7
clone_size: .
d_call: TRBD2
cdr3_aa: CASRPRLAGVSYEQYF
cdr3_nt: TGTGCCAGCAGGCCGAGACTAGCGGGGGTGTCCTACGAGCAGTACTTC

v_call: TRBV7-9
j_call: TRBJ1-2
clone_size: few
d_call: .
cdr3_aa: CATEDQGIRGYTF
cdr3_nt: TGTGCCACAGAAGACCAGGGTATACGTGGCTACACCTTC

v_call: TRBV7-2
j_call: TRBJ2-1
clone_size: few
d_call: TRBD2
cdr3_aa: CASNPQPGLASEQFF
cdr3_nt: TGTGCCAGCAACCCCCAACCGGGACTAGCTAGTGAGCAGTTCTTC

v_call: TRBV27
j_call: TRBJ2-7
clone_size: .
d_call: TRBD1
cdr3_aa: CASSLGTGDSSYEQYF
cdr3_nt: TGTGCCAGCAGTTTAGGGACAGGGGACAGCTCCTACGAGCAGTACTTC

v_call: TRBV2
j_call: TRBJ2-3
clone_size: .
d_call: TRBD2
cdr3_aa: CARGGTSGRVADTQYF
cdr3_nt: TGTGCCAGAGGGGGGACTAGCGGGAGAGTTGCAGATACGCAGTATTTT

v_call: TRBV5-1
j_call: TRBJ2-7
clone_size: .
d_call: TRBD2
cdr3_aa: CASSFGGDGGQVQYF
cdr3_nt: TGCGCCAGCAGCTTTGGGGGGGACGGAGGGCAAGTGCAGTACTTC

v_call: TRBV11-3
j_call: TRBJ1-3
clone_size: .
d_call: .
cdr3_aa: CASSGAGSGNTIYF
cdr3_nt: TGTGCCAGCTCGGGCGCGGGTTCTGGAAACACCATATATTTT

v_call: TRBV28
j_call: TRBJ1-2
clone_size: .
d_call: TRBD1
cdr3_aa: CASTLTPGQGADYGYTF
cdr3_nt: TGTGCCAGCACCCTGACACCAGGACAGGGGGCGGACTATGGCTACACCTTC

v_call: TRBV9
j_call: TRBJ2-3
clone_size: .
d_call: .
cdr3_aa: CASSVDGGVADTQYF
cdr3_nt: TGTGCCAGCAGCGTAGATGGGGGCGTTGCAGATACGCAGTATTTT

v_call: TRBV19
j_call: TRBJ2-5
clone_size: .
d_call: TRBD2
cdr3_aa: CASSGLAKETQYF
cdr3_nt: TGTGCCAGCTCGGGACTAGCGAAAGAGACCCAGTACTTC

v_call: TRBV7-9
j_call: TRBJ2-2
clone_size: .
d_call: TRBD2
cdr3_aa: CASSFIGGVINTGELFF
cdr3_nt: TGTGCCAGCAGCTTCATTGGGGGGGTGATTAACACCGGGGAGCTGTTTTTT

v_call: TRBV29-1
j_call: TRBJ1-2
clone_size: .
d_call: TRBD1
cdr3_aa: CSATGTGGYLTF
cdr3_nt: TGCAGCGCCACCGGGACAGGGGGCTATTTGACCTTC

v_call: TRBV28
j_call: TRBJ2-3
clone_size: .
d_call: .
cdr3_aa: CAGSEGVSSTDTQYF
cdr3_nt: TGTGCCGGCAGCGAGGGGGTTTCTAGCACAGATACGCAGTATTTT

v_call: TRBV7-6
j_call: TRBJ2-7
clone_size: once
d_call: .
cdr3_aa: CASSPWTDYEQYF
cdr3_nt: TGTGCCAGCAGCCCGTGGACTGATTACGAGCAGTACTTC

v_call: TRBV28
j_call: TRBJ1-3
clone_size: .
d_call: .
cdr3_aa: CASRTSGVGNTIYF
cdr3_nt: TGTGCCAGCAGAACTTCAGGGGTGGGAAACACCATATATTTT

v_call: TRBV18
j_call: TRBJ1-1
clone_size: .
d_call: .
cdr3_aa: CASSPVTGLNTEAFF
cdr3_nt: TGTGCCAGCTCACCGGTGACAGGTCTGAACACTGAAGCTTTCTTT

v_call: TRBV4-2
j_call: TRBJ2-3
clone_size: .
d_call: TRBD2
cdr3_aa: CASSPNPQAGLSTDTQYF
cdr3_nt: TGTGCCAGCAGCCCCAACCCCCAAGCGGGGCTTAGCACAGATACGCAGTATTTT

v_call: TRBV6-5
j_call: TRBJ1-2
clone_size: .
d_call: TRBD1
cdr3_aa: CASSYSATGGYGYTF
cdr3_nt: TGTGCCAGCAGTTACTCCGCTACAGGGGGGTATGGCTACACCTTC

v_call: TRBV27
j_call: TRBJ2-1
clone_size: .
d_call: .
cdr3_aa: CASTDWYNEQFF
cdr3_nt: TGTGCCAGCACGGACTGGTACAATGAGCAGTTCTTC

v_call: TRBV6-5
j_call: TRBJ1-5
clone_size: .
d_call: .
cdr3_aa: CASSFQEDQPQHF
cdr3_nt: TGTGCCAGCAGTTTTCAGGAAGATCAGCCCCAGCATTTT

v_call: TRBV7-2
j_call: TRBJ2-5
clone_size: .
d_call: .
cdr3_aa: CASSFQGGGETQYF
cdr3_nt: TGTGCCAGCAGCTTCCAGGGAGGGGGAGAGACCCAGTACTTC

v_call: TRBV11-2
j_call: TRBJ2-3
clone_size: once
d_call: TRBD2
cdr3_aa: CASTVTSGGLDTQYF
cdr3_nt: TGTGCCAGCACGGTGACTAGCGGGGGTCTAGATACGCAGTATTTT

v_call: TRBV28
j_call: TRBJ1-4
clone_size: .
d_call: TRBD1
cdr3_aa: CASSFRGQASGKLFF
cdr3_nt: TGTGCCAGCAGTTTTCGGGGACAGGCATCGGGGAAACTGTTTTTT

v_call: TRBV27
j_call: TRBJ2-3
clone_size: .
d_call: TRBD1
cdr3_aa: CASSFPHRTGGEDTQYF
cdr3_nt: TGTGCCAGCAGTTTCCCCCACCGGACAGGGGGCGAGGATACGCAGTATTTT

v_call: TRBV29-1
j_call: TRBJ2-3
clone_size: .
d_call: .
cdr3_aa: CSVKVGGITDTQYF
cdr3_nt: TGCAGCGTTAAGGTGGGGGGAATCACAGATACGCAGTATTTT

v_call: TRBV18
j_call: TRBJ2-3
clone_size: .
d_call: .
cdr3_aa: CASSPNQDSTDTQYF
cdr3_nt: TGTGCCAGCTCCCCGAATCAGGATTCCACAGATACGCAGTATTTT

v_call: TRBV19
j_call: TRBJ1-3
clone_size: .
d_call: .
cdr3_aa: CASTPSTVGNTIYF
cdr3_nt: TGTGCCAGTACCCCCTCGACAGTTGGAAACACCATATATTTT

v_call: TRBV7-9
j_call: TRBJ1-3
clone_size: .
d_call: .
cdr3_aa: CASSPRQASGNTIYF
cdr3_nt: TGTGCCAGCAGCCCTAGACAGGCGTCGGGAAACACCATATATTTT

v_call: TRBV11-3
j_call: TRBJ2-1
clone_size: .
d_call: TRBD1
cdr3_aa: CASSSRTGSSYNEQFF
cdr3_nt: TGTGCCAGCAGCTCCCGGACAGGGAGCTCCTACAATGAGCAGTTCTTC

v_call: TRBV6-1
j_call: TRBJ2-3
clone_size: once
d_call: TRBD2
cdr3_aa: CASSLPRLAGEQYF
cdr3_nt: TGTGCCAGCAGCCTTCCCAGACTAGCGGGCGAGCAGTATTTT

v_call: TRBV7-9
j_call: TRBJ1-1
clone_size: once
d_call: .
cdr3_aa: CASSPPTGTAEAFF
cdr3_nt: TGTGCCAGCAGCCCACCAACAGGGACCGCTGAAGCTTTCTTT

v_call: TRBV7-9
j_call: TRBJ2-7
clone_size: .
d_call: TRBD2
cdr3_aa: CASSLESSGRAEYYEQYF
cdr3_nt: TGTGCCAGCAGCTTAGAGTCTAGCGGGAGGGCCGAGTACTACGAGCAGTACTTC

v_call: TRBV9
j_call: TRBJ1-2
clone_size: once
d_call: .
cdr3_aa: CASSVTNYGYTF
cdr3_nt: TGTGCCAGCAGCGTTACTAACTATGGCTACACCTTC